A selection of T cell receptor beta chains follows, all from one sample in a study of T cell repertoires in cytomegalovirus infection. One entry per CDR3 protein results from TCRdb running MiXCR on the reads. The profile shows about 740,000 distinct CDR3 sequences, about a third of them singletons. Specimen: PBMCs. The receptors originated from a human donor in good health (CMV status not recorded). Some clones in this sample may be carry-over from other donors' samples. Both conserved end residues are part of each CDR3. D genes are given only for firm matches. Clone size is not always given. Where it is, it says once, few, many or a class for expanded clones.

j_gene: TRBJ1-3; d_gene: -; v_gene: TRBV27; len: 14; abundance: -; CDR3aa: CASSPSVSGNTIYF; CDR3nt: TGTGCCAGCAGCCCATCTGTCTCTGGAAACACCATATATTTT
j_gene: TRBJ1-4; d_gene: TRBD1; v_gene: TRBV2; len: 14; abundance: few; CDR3aa: CASSRDRGDEKLFF; CDR3nt: TGTGCCAGCAGTCGGGACAGGGGTGATGAAAAACTGTTTTTT
j_gene: TRBJ2-3; d_gene: -; v_gene: TRBV2; len: 17; abundance: -; CDR3aa: CASSEILMGPGTDTQYF; CDR3nt: TGTGCCAGCAGTGAAATATTGATGGGGCCTGGGACAGATACGCAGTATTTT
j_gene: TRBJ2-7; d_gene: -; v_gene: TRBV12-3/TRBV12-4; len: 13; abundance: few; CDR3aa: CASSSGSIYEQYF; CDR3nt: TGTGCCAGCAGCTCCGGGAGTATCTACGAGCAGTACTTC
j_gene: TRBJ2-3; d_gene: TRBD2; v_gene: TRBV12-3/TRBV12-4; len: 14; abundance: -; CDR3aa: CASSFSGVTDTQYF; CDR3nt: TGTGCCAGCAGTTTTAGCGGGGTCACAGATACGCAGTATTTT
j_gene: TRBJ1-4; d_gene: -; v_gene: TRBV7-6; len: 15; abundance: -; CDR3aa: CASSGAIGGAEKLFF; CDR3nt: TGTGCCAGCAGCGGGGCCATTGGGGGAGCTGAAAAACTGTTTTTT
j_gene: TRBJ1-2; d_gene: -; v_gene: TRBV4-1; len: 15; abundance: -; CDR3aa: CASSPVRQTLYGYTF; CDR3nt: TGCGCCAGCAGTCCGGTCAGACAGACGCTATATGGCTACACCTTC
j_gene: TRBJ2-3; d_gene: -; v_gene: TRBV11-2; len: 19; abundance: -; CDR3aa: CSSSPHDSRSAMVSDTQYF; CDR3nt: TGTTCCAGCAGTCCACACGATTCTCGGTCGGCTATGGTTAGCGATACGCAGTATTTT
j_gene: TRBJ1-2; d_gene: TRBD1; v_gene: TRBV12-3/TRBV12-4; len: 14; abundance: -; CDR3aa: CASRGTGGHGGYTF; CDR3nt: TGTGCCAGCAGGGGTACAGGGGGCCACGGTGGCTACACCTTC
j_gene: TRBJ1-4; d_gene: -; v_gene: TRBV2; len: 12; abundance: -; CDR3aa: CASSIFGEKLFF; CDR3nt: TGTGCCAGCAGTATTTTCGGGGAAAAACTGTTTTTT
j_gene: TRBJ2-7; d_gene: TRBD1; v_gene: TRBV28; len: 15; abundance: -; CDR3aa: CASSSITQGSYEQYF; CDR3nt: TGTGCCAGCAGTTCGATCACACAGGGGTCCTACGAGCAGTACTTC
j_gene: TRBJ2-2; d_gene: -; v_gene: TRBV5-6; len: 15; abundance: many; CDR3aa: CASSAGTANTGELFF; CDR3nt: TGTGCCAGCTCGGCCGGGACGGCGAACACCGGGGAGCTGTTTTTT
j_gene: TRBJ2-1; d_gene: TRBD1; v_gene: TRBV7-8; len: 18; abundance: many; CDR3aa: CASSLGGQWESSYNEQFF; CDR3nt: TGTGCCAGCAGCCTAGGGGGCCAGTGGGAAAGCTCCTACAATGAGCAGTTCTTC
j_gene: TRBJ1-1; d_gene: -; v_gene: TRBV28; len: 13; abundance: -; CDR3aa: CASGGRGGGEAFF; CDR3nt: TGTGCCAGCGGAGGAAGGGGCGGAGGTGAAGCTTTCTTT
j_gene: TRBJ1-1; d_gene: TRBD1; v_gene: TRBV6-1; len: 14; abundance: few; CDR3aa: CASRVGRDSTEAFF; CDR3nt: TGTGCCAGCAGGGTAGGACGGGACAGTACTGAAGCTTTCTTT
j_gene: TRBJ2-1; d_gene: TRBD2; v_gene: TRBV12-5; len: 16; abundance: few; CDR3aa: CASAPAGTSGSHEQFF; CDR3nt: TGTGCTAGTGCCCCAGCCGGGACTAGCGGGTCGCATGAGCAGTTCTTC
j_gene: TRBJ2-7; d_gene: -; v_gene: TRBV10-3; len: 12; abundance: -; CDR3aa: CATVDRHYEHYF; CDR3nt: TGTGCCACCGTCGACAGGCACTACGAGCATTACTTC
j_gene: TRBJ2-7; d_gene: -; v_gene: TRBV10-3; len: 12; abundance: -; CDR3aa: CAIGGLQYEQYF; CDR3nt: TGTGCCATCGGGGGGCTCCAATACGAGCAGTACTTC
j_gene: TRBJ2-7; d_gene: TRBD2; v_gene: TRBV19; len: 15; abundance: -; CDR3aa: CASSRSGTSSYEQYF; CDR3nt: TGTGCCAGTAGTAGGAGCGGGACCTCCTCCTACGAGCAGTACTTC
j_gene: TRBJ2-7; d_gene: -; v_gene: TRBV7-9; len: 15; abundance: -; CDR3aa: CDSSRDGPLFYEQYF; CDR3nt: TGTGACAGCAGCCGGGACGGACCCCTATTCTACGAGCAGTACTTC
j_gene: TRBJ1-1; d_gene: -; v_gene: TRBV12-3/TRBV12-4; len: 14; abundance: few; CDR3aa: CASRITGQNTEAFF; CDR3nt: TGTGCCAGCAGGATAACGGGACAGAACACTGAAGCTTTCTTT
j_gene: TRBJ2-3; d_gene: TRBD2; v_gene: TRBV27; len: 15; abundance: few; CDR3aa: CASRLGSGRSYTQYF; CDR3nt: TGTGCCAGCAGATTAGGTAGCGGGAGAAGTTACACGCAGTATTTT
j_gene: TRBJ2-7; d_gene: -; v_gene: TRBV6-1; len: 14; abundance: once; CDR3aa: CASSDPWRSYEQYF; CDR3nt: TGTGCCAGCAGCGATCCGTGGCGCTCCTACGAGCAGTACTTC
j_gene: TRBJ2-1; d_gene: -; v_gene: TRBV7-4; len: 19; abundance: few; CDR3aa: CASSLARLGGGSGPPQQFF; CDR3nt: TGTGCCAGCAGCTTAGCGCGACTGGGGGGCGGGTCCGGCCCACCTCAGCAGTTCTTC
j_gene: TRBJ1-1; d_gene: -; v_gene: TRBV28; len: 17; abundance: -; CDR3aa: CASSSTARELGDTEAFF; CDR3nt: TGTGCCAGCAGTTCTACTGCCCGGGAGCTCGGGGACACTGAAGCTTTCTTT